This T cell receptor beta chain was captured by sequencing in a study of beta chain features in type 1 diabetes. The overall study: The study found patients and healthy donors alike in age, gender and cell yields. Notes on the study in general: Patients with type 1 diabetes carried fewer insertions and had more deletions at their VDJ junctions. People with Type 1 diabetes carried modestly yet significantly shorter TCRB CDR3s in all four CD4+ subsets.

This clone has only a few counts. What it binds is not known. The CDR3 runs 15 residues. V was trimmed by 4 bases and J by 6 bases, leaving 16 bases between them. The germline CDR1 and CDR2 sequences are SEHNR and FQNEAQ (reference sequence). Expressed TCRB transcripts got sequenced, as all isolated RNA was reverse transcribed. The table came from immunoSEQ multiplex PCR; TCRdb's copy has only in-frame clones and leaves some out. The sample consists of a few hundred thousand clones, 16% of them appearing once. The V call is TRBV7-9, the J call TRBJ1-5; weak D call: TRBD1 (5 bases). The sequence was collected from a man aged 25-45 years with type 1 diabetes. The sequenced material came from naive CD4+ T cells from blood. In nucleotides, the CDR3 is TGTGCCAGCAGCTCTTACCGCGGGACGTCTCAGCCCCAGCATTTT. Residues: CASSSYRGTSQPQHF.